What follows describes a single T cell receptor (beta chain). The antigen is unknown. The sample is drawn from a study of shared clonotypes between healthy human individuals. Study-wide results and caveats: Naive subsets typically showed greater estimated richness than memory subsets. Between a handful of donors, naive CD4 clonotypes were shared at a level of about 5%.

The study enrolled healthy HIV-negative adults without recent acute infections or vaccinations as donors. The investigators split CD4+ cells into a CD45RA+ naive subset and a CD45RA-negative memory subset. The table came from immunoSEQ multiplex PCR; TCRdb's copy has only in-frame clones and leaves some out. This sample has some 2,100,000 clones; more than 90% occur once, and the top ten carry more than 0.1%. Sequencing input: naive CD4+ T cells sorted from blood. Documented subset: CD45RA+ positively selected. The receptor's source is a man younger than 35 in good health.

The DNA for the CDR3 is TGTGCCAGCAGCCAAGGGGGTAGTTTTCCCTACGAGCAGTACTTC. As protein: CASSQGGSFPYEQYF. This chain joins TRBV14 and TRBJ2-7; D is unclear. V lost 1 base and J 2 bases, leaving 12 bases between the germline ends. This CDR3 is built from 15 residues. Germline V gives CDR1 SGHDN, CDR2 FVKESK.